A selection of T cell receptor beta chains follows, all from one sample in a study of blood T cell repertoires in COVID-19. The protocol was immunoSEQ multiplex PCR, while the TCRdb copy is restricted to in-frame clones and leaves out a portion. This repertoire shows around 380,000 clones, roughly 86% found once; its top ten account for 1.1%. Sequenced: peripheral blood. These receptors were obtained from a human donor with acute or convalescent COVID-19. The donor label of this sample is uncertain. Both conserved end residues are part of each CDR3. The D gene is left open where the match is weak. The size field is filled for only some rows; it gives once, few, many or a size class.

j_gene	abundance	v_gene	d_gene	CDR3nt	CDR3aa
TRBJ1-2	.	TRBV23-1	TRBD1	TGCGCCAGCAGCCCCAGTTACAGGGGCTATGGCTACACCTTC	CASSPSYRGYGYTF
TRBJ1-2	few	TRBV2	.	TGTGCCAGCACCGCCTCGGGGGGGACTGGCTACACCTTC	CASTASGGTGYTF
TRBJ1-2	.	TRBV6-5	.	TGTGCCAGCAGTTATGAAGCGAAAAGCCCCTACTATGGCTACACCTTC	CASSYEAKSPYYGYTF
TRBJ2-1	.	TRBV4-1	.	TGCGCCAGCAGCCAAACAGGTCATGGGTACAATGAGCAGTTCTTC	CASSQTGHGYNEQFF
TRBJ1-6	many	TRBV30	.	TGTGCCTGGAGTGTTTGGGGGCAGGGATCACCCCTCCACTTT	CAWSVWGQGSPLHF
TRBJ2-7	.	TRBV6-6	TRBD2	TGTGCCAGCAGTCAGACCGGGGGGTACTACGAGCAGTACTTC	CASSQTGGYYEQYF
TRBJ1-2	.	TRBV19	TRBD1	TGTGCCAGTCGCAGGGACAGAAAGATTAACTATGGCTACACCTTC	CASRRDRKINYGYTF
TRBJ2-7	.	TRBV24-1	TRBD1	TGTGCCACACAACTTGGGACAGGGAAATACGAGCAGTACTTC	CATQLGTGKYEQYF
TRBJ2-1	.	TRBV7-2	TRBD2	TGTGCCAGCAGCAAGATAGCGGGGGGTGGGAATGAGCAGTTCTTC	CASSKIAGGGNEQFF
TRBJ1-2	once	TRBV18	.	TGTGCCAGCTCACCACTTGGGACAAACTATGGCTACACCTTC	CASSPLGTNYGYTF
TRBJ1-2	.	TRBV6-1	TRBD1	TGTGCCAGCAGTGACCCTTCCACAGGGGGCGCGAGGGGCTACACCTTC	CASSDPSTGGARGYTF
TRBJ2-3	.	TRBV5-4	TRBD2	TGTGCCAGCAGCTTGGGGACTAGCGGGGGCACAGATACGCAGTATTTT	CASSLGTSGGTDTQYF
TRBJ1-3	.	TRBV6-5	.	TGTGCCAGCAGTTACTTAGGACAAGGCTCTGGAAACACCATATATTTT	CASSYLGQGSGNTIYF
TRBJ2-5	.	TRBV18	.	TGTGCCAGCTCACCACAAAGCGGCAAGTTGGAGACCCAGTACTTC	CASSPQSGKLETQYF
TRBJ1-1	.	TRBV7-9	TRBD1	TGTGCCAGCACATTGCCGACAGGGGGAGCAAATACTGAAGCTTTCTTT	CASTLPTGGANTEAFF
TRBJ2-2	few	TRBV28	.	TGTGCCAGCAGGACCCGACGGGACACCGGGGAGCTGTTTTTT	CASRTRRDTGELFF
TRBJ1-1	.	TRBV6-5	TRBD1	TGTGCCAGCAGTTACGTCCGGACAGGGAACACTGAAGCTTTCTTT	CASSYVRTGNTEAFF
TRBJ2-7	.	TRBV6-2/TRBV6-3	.	TGTGCCAGCAGTTACCGAAACACCTACGAGCAGTACTTC	CASSYRNTYEQYF
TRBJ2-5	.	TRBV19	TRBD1	TGTGCCAGTAGAAAGGGACAGGGTATTGGTGGGCGAGAGACCCAGTACTTC	CASRKGQGIGGRETQYF
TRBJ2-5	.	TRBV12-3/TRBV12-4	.	TGTGCCAGCAGTACCGCGAAGACCCAGTACTTC	CASSTAKTQYF
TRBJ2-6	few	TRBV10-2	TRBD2	TGCGCCAGCAGGGCTAGCGGGGGGACTGGGGCCAACGTCCTGACTTTC	CASRASGGTGANVLTF
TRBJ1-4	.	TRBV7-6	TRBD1	TGTGCCAGCAGCCCGGGGACAGACTTGAATGAAAAACTGTTTTTT	CASSPGTDLNEKLFF
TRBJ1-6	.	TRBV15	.	TGTGCCACCAGCAGAGATCAGGGGCTGTCACCCCTCCACTTT	CATSRDQGLSPLHF
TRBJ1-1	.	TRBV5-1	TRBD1	TGCGCCAGCAGCTTGGGACAGGGGGCGTTTTTTTACACTGAAGCTTTCTTT	CASSLGQGAFFYTEAFF
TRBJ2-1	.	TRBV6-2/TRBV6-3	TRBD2	TGTGCCAGCAGTTGGGGAGGGGCCAATGAGCAGTTCTTC	CASSWGGANEQFF
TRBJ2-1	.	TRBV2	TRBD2	TGTGCCAGCAGTGGACCCTCAATCGTGGCGGGAGGGCGGAATGAGCAGTTCTTC	CASSGPSIVAGGRNEQFF
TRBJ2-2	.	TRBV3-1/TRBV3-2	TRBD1	TGTGCCAGCAGCCTCCGGACAGGGGGCTTCGCCGGGGAGCTGTTTTTT	CASSLRTGGFAGELFF
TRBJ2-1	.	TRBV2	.	TGTGCCAGCAGTGGGTCACAGGGAGGGTTAGCGAGCCACCCGTACAATGAGCAGTTCTTC	CASSGSQGGLASHPYNEQFF
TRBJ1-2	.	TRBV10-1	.	TGCGCCAGCAGTGAATTAAGAGACTATGGCTACACCTTC	CASSELRDYGYTF
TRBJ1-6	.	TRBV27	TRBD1	TGTGCCAGCAGACCCAGGGGGCTGCTTAATTCACCCCTCCACTTT	CASRPRGLLNSPLHF
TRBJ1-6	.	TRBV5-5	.	TGTGCCAGCAGCCTGGGCGATCGATCACCCCTCCACTTT	CASSLGDRSPLHF
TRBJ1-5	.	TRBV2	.	TGTGCCAGCAGTGAGTCAGGACAGATGAATCAGCCCCAGCATTTT	CASSESGQMNQPQHF
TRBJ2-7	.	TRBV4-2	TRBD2	TGTGCCAGCAGCCAGGGAGCGGGAGGGCCTTACTACGAGCAGTACTTC	CASSQGAGGPYYEQYF
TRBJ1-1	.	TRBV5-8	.	TGTGCCAGCAGCCCGAGGGAGAACACTGAAGCTTTCTTT	CASSPRENTEAFF
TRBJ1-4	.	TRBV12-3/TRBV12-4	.	TGTGCAAGCAGGGCAAGGAGAGATGAAAAACTGTTTTTT	CASRARRDEKLFF
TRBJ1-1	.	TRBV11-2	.	TGTGCCAGCAGCTCGCACTTGCGGGGGACTGAAGCTTTCTTT	CASSSHLRGTEAFF
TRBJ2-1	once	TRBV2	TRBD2	TGTGCCAGCACCCTCGAACTAGCGGGTGACAATGAGCAGTTCTTC	CASTLELAGDNEQFF
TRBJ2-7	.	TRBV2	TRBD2	TGTGCCAGCAGTGAGGGAGGGACCCCTCCCGAGCAGTACTTC	CASSEGGTPPEQYF
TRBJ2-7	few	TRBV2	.	TGTGCCACAGGAAGAAATTCCTACGAGCAGTACTTC	CATGRNSYEQYF
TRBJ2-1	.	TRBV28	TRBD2	TGTGCCAGCTCAGTCGGCGGGGGGACCTCCTACAATGAGCAGTTCTTC	CASSVGGGTSYNEQFF
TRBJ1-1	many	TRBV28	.	TGTGCCAGCAGTTTAGGTGGCAGGGCGAACACTGAAGCTTTCTTT	CASSLGGRANTEAFF
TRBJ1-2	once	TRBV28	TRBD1	TGTGCCAGCAGGATACAGGGGGGCTACACCTTC	CASRIQGGYTF
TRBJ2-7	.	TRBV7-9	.	TGTGCCAGCAGCTTCCTGGGGACTCCAGGCGACGAGCAGTACTTC	CASSFLGTPGDEQYF
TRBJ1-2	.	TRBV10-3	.	TGTGCCATCAGCCGTCGGGCAGGGTTGCGTGGCTACACCTTC	CAISRRAGLRGYTF